This TCR beta chain was documented in a study of T cell responses to AZD1222 COVID-19 vaccine. Clones were sequenced by immunoSEQ multiplex PCR, and TCRdb holds only the in-frame ones, with some missing. The sample gives about 270,000 clones, around 93% of which show up once; 0.55% is in the top ten. CDR3 length equals 13 residues. The V end was cut by 6 bases, the J end by 5 bases, with 13 bases between. Germline V gives CDR1 MNHEY, CDR2 SVGAGI. This sequence joins TRBV6-5 and TRBJ1-2; TRBD1 is a possible D gene (5 bases). This TCR derives from an adult who received the AZD1222 COVID-19 vaccine. The sequences come from peripheral blood, collected 28 days after the second AZD1222 dose. CDR3 amino acids: CASSRGVGYGYTF. In DNA form, the CDR3 reads TGTGCCAGCAGCAGAGGGGTGGGGTATGGCTACACCTTC.